The T cell receptor (beta chain) described here comes from a study of T cell changes during pregnancy in multiple sclerosis. Sequencing used immunoSEQ multiplex PCR; TCRdb keeps in-frame clones, though not all of them. The sample includes about 56,000 clones, about nine tenths seen only once; the top ten take roughly 2%. V trimming: 3 bases; J trimming: 0 bases; junction bases outside the gene matches: 3. The germline gives CDR1 SQVTM, CDR2 ANQGSEA. The CDR3 length is 14 residues. This TCR derives from a female donor in good health, enrolled as a control in a pregnancy study. Sequenced here: peripheral blood, sampled in the first trimester of pregnancy. The V and J genes are TRBV29-1 and TRBJ1-1; 8 positions agree with TRBD1. The CDR3 DNA follows: TGCAGCGTTGAGGGACAGGTTATGAACACTGAAGCTTTCTTT. Encoded protein: CSVEGQVMNTEAFF.